This note documents a single T cell receptor (beta chain) sequence. This clonotype was picked up many times. The specificity of this receptor is unknown. No much larger clone is present one base from it, and per-base qualities are unavailable. The data were obtained in a study of CD8 T cells in ankylosing spondylitis (dated by TCRdb to the late 2010s). Study-level background: The study profiled T cell receptor beta repertoires in healthy donors and ankylosing spondylitis patients to find disease-linked TCR variants. The full study cohort comprised 25 ankylosing spondylitis patients and 110 or so healthy donors. Peripheral blood was sampled, and synovial fluid was additionally collected from ankylosing spondylitis patients.

Sequencing relied on an Illumina HiSeq 2500. Quantitative 5'-RACE with molecular barcodes was used to prepare TCR beta libraries. In the source study's methods: To identify disease-linked TCR variants, a new computational method was used, one built on a probabilistic model of VDJ rearrangement. Clones were called with MiXCR by TCRdb after fastp trimmed the public reads at Q25, and only in-frame beta chains were retained. Rows with a matching CDR3 protein are joined into one entry that keeps the most common DNA and genes. The V and J calls reflect TCRdb's pipeline rather than the authors' work. This sample comprises about 220,000 distinct CDR3 sequences, roughly a tenth of them detected only once. The ten largest clones add up to about a fifth of the sample. Its CDR3 holds 12 amino acids, cysteine through phenylalanine. Only the CDR3 portion is preserved as DNA: 36 bases, with reading frame beginning at the first base. Per the germline V gene, ENHRY is the CDR1 and SYGVKD is the CDR2. The junction carries 10 bases between V and J, which are trimmed by 4 bases and 6 bases respectively.

General study outcomes and caveats: According to the report, matched synovial fluid samples from ankylosing spondylitis patients were significantly enriched for the disease-linked clones. Some motif variants were previously reported in synovial fluid and blood of reactive arthritis patients, suggesting common disease-initiation mechanisms. A TCR beta motif of about 8 highly homologous amino acid variants appeared characteristic of blood from ankylosing spondylitis patients. The disease-linked clones showed a CD8+ phenotype and occurred at relatively low frequencies in peripheral blood.

Specimen: blood, either unsorted or a sorted T cell fraction (not recorded which). The receptor was isolated from a male donor with ankylosing spondylitis or in good health (not recorded which). The chain joins TRBV10-3 to TRBJ2-7; matching of 6 bases hints at TRBD1 as the D gene. The CDR3: CAISGDTSEQYF. DNA sequence: TGTGCCATCAGTGGGGACACCTCCGAGCAGTACTTC.